This T cell receptor (beta chain) was found in a study of cytomegalovirus exposure and HLA in healthy donors. Study-wide findings and caveats: Per published reports, the classifier diagnosed cytomegalovirus status with high specificity and sensitivity. Among TCR beta chains, those listed as cytomegalovirus-associated numbered about 150. Clusters of TCRs from the first cohort tended to co-occur in the roughly 120 validation repertoires (as a later analysis found). Rare TCR sequences predominated, though certain public TCRs were found in many donors.

CDR1 and CDR2 from the germline V gene are MNHEY and SMNVEV (reference sequence). V was clipped by 3 bases and J by 4 bases; unmatched bases: 13. The CDR3 covers 18 residues. The data were produced by immunoSEQ multiplex PCR, yet TCRdb's version contains in-frame clones alone and is incomplete. The table includes 200,000 or so clones, under 95% detected once. Turning to this clone: The antigen is undetermined.

This chain uses TRBV27 with TRBJ2-1, with TRBD2 matching 9 bases. Sequencing was carried out using PBMCs. The receptor was derived from a woman under 30 in good health and CMV-seronegative. The CDR3 spells CASSLRSTASGTYNEQFF. The CDR3 DNA reads TGTGCCAGCAGTTTGCGGAGTACGGCTAGCGGGACTTACAATGAGCAGTTCTTC.